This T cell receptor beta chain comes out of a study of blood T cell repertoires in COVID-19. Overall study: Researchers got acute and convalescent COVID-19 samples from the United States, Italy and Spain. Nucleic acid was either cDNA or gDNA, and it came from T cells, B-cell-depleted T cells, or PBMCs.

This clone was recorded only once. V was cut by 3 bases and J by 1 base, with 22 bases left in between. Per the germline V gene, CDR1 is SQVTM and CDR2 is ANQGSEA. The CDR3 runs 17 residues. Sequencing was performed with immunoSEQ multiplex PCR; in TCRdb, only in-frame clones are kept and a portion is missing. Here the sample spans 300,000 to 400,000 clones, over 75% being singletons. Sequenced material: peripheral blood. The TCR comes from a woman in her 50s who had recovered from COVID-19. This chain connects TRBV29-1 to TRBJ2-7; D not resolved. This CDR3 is CSVDVSAEPFFSYEQYF. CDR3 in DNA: TGCAGCGTTGACGTCAGCGCCGAGCCCTTTTTTTCCTACGAGCAGTACTTC.